This T cell receptor (beta chain) came from a study of blood T cell repertoires in COVID-19. Turning to the study itself: T cells, B-cell-depleted T cells, or PBMCs supplied cDNA or gDNA.

Original processing notes: It was from reference gene primer amplification that nucleated cell counts were estimated. Clones were sequenced by immunoSEQ multiplex PCR, and TCRdb holds only the in-frame ones, with some missing. V and J calls and clone size follow that table, whereas D and trimming were derived from the DNA. Of roughly 460,000 clones in the sample, approximately 90% were seen once. CDR1 and CDR2 from the germline V gene are SGHRS and YFSETQ. V dropped 0 bases and J dropped 0; count of bases not matched to a gene: 12. The CDR3 is 19 residues long. Patients of the Seattle cohort, enrolled during active infection, were followed longitudinally.

The receptor was derived from a man between 18 and 35 years old with COVID-19, enrolled during active disease. Source material: peripheral blood. This chain links TRBV5-1 with TRBJ2-3, with 8 nucleotides matching TRBD2. The CDR3 spells CASSLGFVGGGISTDTQYF. CDR3 bases: TGCGCCAGCAGCTTGGGGTTCGTTGGCGGGGGGATCAGCACAGATACGCAGTATTTT.